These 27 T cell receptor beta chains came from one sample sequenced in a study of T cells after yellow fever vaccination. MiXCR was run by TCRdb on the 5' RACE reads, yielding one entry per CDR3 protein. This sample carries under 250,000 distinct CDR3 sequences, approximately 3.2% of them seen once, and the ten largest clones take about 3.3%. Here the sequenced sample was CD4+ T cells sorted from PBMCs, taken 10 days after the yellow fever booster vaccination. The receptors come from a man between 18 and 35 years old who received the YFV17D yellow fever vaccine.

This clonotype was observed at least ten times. The CDR3 spells CASSQEISYGYTF. In nucleotides, the CDR3 is TGTGCCAGCAGCCAAGAGATTTCCTATGGCTACACCTTC. The chain combines TRBV4-2 with TRBJ1-2, with no clear D. The V end lost 0 bases, the J end lost 4 bases, and 6 bases lay between the germline ends. The CDR3 contains 13 residues. The germline gives CDR1 LGHNA, CDR2 YNFKEQ.

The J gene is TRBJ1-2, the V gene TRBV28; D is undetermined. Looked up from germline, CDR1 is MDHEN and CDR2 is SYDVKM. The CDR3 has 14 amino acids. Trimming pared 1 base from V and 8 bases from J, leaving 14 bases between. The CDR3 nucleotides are TGTGCCAGCAGTTTATATCGGGCACCGCGGGGCTACACCTTC. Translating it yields CASSLYRAPRGYTF.

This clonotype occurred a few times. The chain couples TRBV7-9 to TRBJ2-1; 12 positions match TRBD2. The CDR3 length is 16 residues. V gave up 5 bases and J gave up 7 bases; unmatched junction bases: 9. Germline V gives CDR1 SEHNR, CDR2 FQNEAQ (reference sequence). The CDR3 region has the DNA TGTGCCAGCAGCGTCGATCTAGCGGGGGGGCCTAATGAGCAGTTCTTC. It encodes CASSVDLAGGPNEQFF. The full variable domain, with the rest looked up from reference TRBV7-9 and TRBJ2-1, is DTGVSQNPRHKITKRGQNVTFRCDPISEHNRLYWYRQTLGQGPEFLTYFQNEAQLEKSRLLSDRFSAERPKGSFSTLEIQRTEQGDSAMYLCASSVDLAGGPNEQFFGPGTRLTVL.

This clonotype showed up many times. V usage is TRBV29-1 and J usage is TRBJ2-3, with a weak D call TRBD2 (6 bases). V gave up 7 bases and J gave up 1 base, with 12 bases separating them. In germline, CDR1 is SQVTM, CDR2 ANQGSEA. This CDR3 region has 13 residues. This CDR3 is CSAEGGGTDTQYF. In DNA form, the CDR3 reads TGCAGCGCCGAGGGCGGGGGCACAGATACGCAGTATTTT.

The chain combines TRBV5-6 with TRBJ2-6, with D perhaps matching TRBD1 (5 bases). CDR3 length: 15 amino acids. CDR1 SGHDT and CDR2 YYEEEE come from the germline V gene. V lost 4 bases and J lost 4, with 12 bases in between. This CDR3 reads CASSPRGGGANVLTF. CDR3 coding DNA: TGTGCCAGCAGCCCAAGGGGCGGCGGGGCCAACGTCCTGACTTTC. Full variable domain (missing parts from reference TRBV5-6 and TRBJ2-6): DAGVTQSPTHLIKTRGQQVTLRCSPKSGHDTVSWYQQALGQGPQFIFQYYEEEERQRGNFPDRFSGHQFPNYSSELNVNALLLGDSALYLCASSPRGGGANVLTFGAGSRLTVL.

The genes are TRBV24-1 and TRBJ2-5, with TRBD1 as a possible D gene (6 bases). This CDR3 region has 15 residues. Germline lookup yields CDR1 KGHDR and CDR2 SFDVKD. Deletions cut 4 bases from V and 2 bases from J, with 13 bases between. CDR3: CATSDPGQQQETQYF. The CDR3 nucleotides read TGTGCCACCAGTGACCCCGGACAGCAACAAGAGACCCAGTACTTC.

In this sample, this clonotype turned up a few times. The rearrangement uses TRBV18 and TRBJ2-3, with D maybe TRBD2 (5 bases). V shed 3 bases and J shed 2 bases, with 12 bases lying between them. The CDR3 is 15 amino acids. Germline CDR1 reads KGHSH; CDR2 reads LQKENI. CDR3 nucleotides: TGTGCCAGCTCACCGTCGAAGGGAGACACAGATACGCAGTATTTT. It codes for CASSPSKGDTDTQYF.

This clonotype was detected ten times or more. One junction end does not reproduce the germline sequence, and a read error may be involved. Here the CDR3 DNA reads TGTGCCAGCAGCCAAGATCGGGGACAAGGGACCCAGTACTTC. As protein: CASSQDRGQGTQYF. This chain connects TRBV14 to TRBJ2-5, with a weak D call TRBD1 (6 bases). Looked up from germline, CDR1 is SGHDN and CDR2 is FVKESK. The CDR3 sequence is 14 residues long.

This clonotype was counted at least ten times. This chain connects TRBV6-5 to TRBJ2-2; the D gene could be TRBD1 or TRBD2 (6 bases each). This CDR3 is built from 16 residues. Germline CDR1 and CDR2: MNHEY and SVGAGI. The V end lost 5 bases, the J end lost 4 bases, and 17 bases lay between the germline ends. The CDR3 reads CASSTYSGASTGELFF. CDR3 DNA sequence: TGTGCCAGCAGTACCTACTCGGGGGCCAGCACCGGGGAGCTGTTTTTT.

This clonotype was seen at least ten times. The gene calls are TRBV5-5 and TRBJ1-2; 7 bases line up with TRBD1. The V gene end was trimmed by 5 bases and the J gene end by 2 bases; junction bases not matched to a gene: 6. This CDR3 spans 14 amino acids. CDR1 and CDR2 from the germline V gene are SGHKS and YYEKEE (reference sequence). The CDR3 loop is CASSQTGQNYGYTF. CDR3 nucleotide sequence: TGTGCCAGCAGTCAGACGGGACAGAACTATGGCTACACCTTC.

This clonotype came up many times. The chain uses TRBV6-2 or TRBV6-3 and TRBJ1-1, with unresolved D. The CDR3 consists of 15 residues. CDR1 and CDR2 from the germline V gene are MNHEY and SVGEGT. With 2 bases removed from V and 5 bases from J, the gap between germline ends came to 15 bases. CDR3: CASSYAGRRATEAFF. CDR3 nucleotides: TGTGCCAGCAGTTACGCCGGAAGGCGGGCGACTGAAGCTTTCTTT.

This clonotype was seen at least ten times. Here the CDR3 reads CATSRDRTSGNNEQFF. The DNA for the CDR3 is TGTGCCACCAGCAGAGATAGGACTAGCGGAAACAATGAGCAGTTCTTC. The rearrangement uses TRBV15 and TRBJ2-1, with 10 bases identical to TRBD2. The ends lost 0 bases at V and 5 bases at J; junction bases unmatched: 4. The germline V gene has CDR1 LNHNV and CDR2 YYDKDF (reference sequence). This CDR3 spans 16 amino acids. Together with reference TRBV15 and TRBJ2-1, the CDR3 gives the full variable domain: DAMVIQNPRYQVTQFGKPVTLSCSQTLNHNVMYWYQQKSSQAPKLLFHYYDKDFNNEADTPDNFQSRRPNTSFCFLDIRSPGLGDTAMYLCATSRDRTSGNNEQFFGPGTRLTVL.

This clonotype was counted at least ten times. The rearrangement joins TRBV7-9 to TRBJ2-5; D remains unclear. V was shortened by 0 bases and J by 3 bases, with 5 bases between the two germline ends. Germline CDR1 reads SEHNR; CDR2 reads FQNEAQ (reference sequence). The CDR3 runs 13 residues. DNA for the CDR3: TGTGCCAGCAGCTTAGCCCCAGAAGAGACCCAGTACTTC. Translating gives CASSLAPEETQYF.

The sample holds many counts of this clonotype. CDR3 residues: CSARDQTGRYEGEAFF. The CDR3 coding sequence is TGCAGTGCTAGAGATCAAACAGGGCGGTATGAAGGTGAAGCTTTCTTT. The chain carries TRBV20-1 and TRBJ1-1; perhaps TRBD1 as D (6 bases). There are 16 residues in the CDR3. The germline CDR1 and CDR2 sequences are DFQATT and SNEGSKA (reference sequence). Trimming took off 0 bases at V and 7 bases at J, with 21 bases between the two ends.

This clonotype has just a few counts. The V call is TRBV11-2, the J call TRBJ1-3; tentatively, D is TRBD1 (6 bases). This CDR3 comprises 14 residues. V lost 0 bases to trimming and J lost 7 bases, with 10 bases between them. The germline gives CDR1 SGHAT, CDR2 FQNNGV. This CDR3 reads CASSLDWQGNTIYF. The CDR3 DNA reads TGTGCCAGCAGCTTAGATTGGCAGGGGAACACCATATATTTT.

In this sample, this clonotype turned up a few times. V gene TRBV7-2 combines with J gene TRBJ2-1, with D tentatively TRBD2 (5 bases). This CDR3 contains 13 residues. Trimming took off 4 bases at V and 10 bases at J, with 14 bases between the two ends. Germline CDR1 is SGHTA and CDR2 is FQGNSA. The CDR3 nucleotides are TGTGCCAGCAGCTATACTAGTTTCTCCGAGCAGTTCTTC. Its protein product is CASSYTSFSEQFF.

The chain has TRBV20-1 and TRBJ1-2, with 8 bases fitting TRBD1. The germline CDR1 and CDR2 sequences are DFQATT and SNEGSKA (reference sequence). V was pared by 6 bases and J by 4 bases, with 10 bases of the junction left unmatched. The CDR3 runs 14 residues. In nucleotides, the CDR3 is TGCAGTGCGGATGCGACAGGGGCGGGCTATGGCTACACCTTC. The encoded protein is CSADATGAGYGYTF.

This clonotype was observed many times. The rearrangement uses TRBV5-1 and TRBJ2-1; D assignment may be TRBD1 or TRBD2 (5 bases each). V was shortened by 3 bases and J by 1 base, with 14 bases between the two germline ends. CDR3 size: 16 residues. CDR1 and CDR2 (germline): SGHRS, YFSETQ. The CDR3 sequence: CASSSGPFGSYNEQFF. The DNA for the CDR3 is TGCGCCAGCAGCTCGGGACCGTTCGGGTCCTACAATGAGCAGTTCTTC. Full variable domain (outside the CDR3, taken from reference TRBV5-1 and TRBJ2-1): KAGVTQTPRYLIKTRGQQVTLSCSPISGHRSVSWYQQTPGQGLQFLFEYFSETQRNKGNFPGRFSGRQFSNSRSEMNVSTLELGDSALYLCASSSGPFGSYNEQFFGPGTRLTVL.

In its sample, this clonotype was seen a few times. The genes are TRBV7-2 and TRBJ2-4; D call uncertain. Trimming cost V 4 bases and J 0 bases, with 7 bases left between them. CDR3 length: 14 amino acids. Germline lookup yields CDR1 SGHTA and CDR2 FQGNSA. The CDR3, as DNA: TGTGCCAGCAGCTCGGCCGGAGCCAAAAACATTCAGTACTTC. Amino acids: CASSSAGAKNIQYF.

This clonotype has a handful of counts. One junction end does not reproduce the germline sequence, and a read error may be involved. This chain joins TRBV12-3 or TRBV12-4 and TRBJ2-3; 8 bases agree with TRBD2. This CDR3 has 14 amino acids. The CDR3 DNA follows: TGTGCCAGCACTTTAGCGGGGAGCACAGATACGCAGTATTTT. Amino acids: CASTLAGSTDTQYF.

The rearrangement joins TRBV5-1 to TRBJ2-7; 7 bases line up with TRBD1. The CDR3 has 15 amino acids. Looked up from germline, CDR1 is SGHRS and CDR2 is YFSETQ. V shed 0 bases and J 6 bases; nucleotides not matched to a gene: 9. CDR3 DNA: TGCGCCAGCAGCTTGGGGACGACAGGGCTGACCGAGCAGTACTTC. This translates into CASSLGTTGLTEQYF.

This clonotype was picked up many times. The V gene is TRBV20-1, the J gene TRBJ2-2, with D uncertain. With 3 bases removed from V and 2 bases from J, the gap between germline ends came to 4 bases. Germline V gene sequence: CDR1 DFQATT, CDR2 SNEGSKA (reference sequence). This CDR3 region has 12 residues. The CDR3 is CSASTNTGELFF. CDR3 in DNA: TGCAGTGCTAGCACCAACACCGGGGAGCTGTTTTTT.

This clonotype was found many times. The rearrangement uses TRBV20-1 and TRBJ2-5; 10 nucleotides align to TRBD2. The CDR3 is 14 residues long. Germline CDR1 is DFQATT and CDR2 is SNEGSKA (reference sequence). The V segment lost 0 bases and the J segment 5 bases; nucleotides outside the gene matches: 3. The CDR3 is CSAREPSGGETQYF. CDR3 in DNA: TGCAGTGCTAGAGAACCTAGCGGGGGTGAGACCCAGTACTTC.

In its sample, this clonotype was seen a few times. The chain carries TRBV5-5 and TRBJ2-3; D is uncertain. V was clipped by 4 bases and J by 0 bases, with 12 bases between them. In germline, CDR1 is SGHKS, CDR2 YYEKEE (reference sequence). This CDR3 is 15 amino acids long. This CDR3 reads CASSPSVSSTDTQYF. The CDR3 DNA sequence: TGTGCCAGCAGCCCCTCGGTGTCTAGCACAGATACGCAGTATTTT.

Here the CDR3 DNA reads TGCGCCAGCAGCTGGACAGGGGGCGTCAGTCCAGATACGCAGTATTTT. Amino acid sequence: CASSWTGGVSPDTQYF. This chain links TRBV5-1 with TRBJ2-3; 11 positions match TRBD1. Germline CDR1 reads SGHRS; CDR2 reads YFSETQ. V gave up 3 bases and J gave up 4 bases; unmatched junction bases: 7. The CDR3 contains 16 residues.

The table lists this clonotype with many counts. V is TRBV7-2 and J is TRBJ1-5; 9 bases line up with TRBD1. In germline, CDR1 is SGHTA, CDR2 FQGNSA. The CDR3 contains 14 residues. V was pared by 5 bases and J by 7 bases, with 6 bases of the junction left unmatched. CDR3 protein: CASSPDRGFQPQHF. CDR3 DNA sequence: TGTGCCAGCAGCCCCGACAGGGGGTTCCAGCCCCAGCATTTT.

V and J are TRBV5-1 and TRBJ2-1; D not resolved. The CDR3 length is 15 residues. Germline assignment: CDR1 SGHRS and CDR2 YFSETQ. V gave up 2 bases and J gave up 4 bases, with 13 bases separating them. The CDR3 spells CASSLSQKSYNEQFF. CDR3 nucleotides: TGCGCCAGCAGCTTATCACAGAAATCGTACAATGAGCAGTTCTTC.